This entry features one T cell receptor (beta chain) sequence. Its antigen is undetermined. The method was immunoSEQ multiplex PCR; TCRdb's version includes in-frame clones alone and lacks a portion of them. Altogether about 33,000 clones are present, roughly four fifths being singletons, with the ten largest covering about 1.6%. The data were taken from a study of vaccination effects on CD4 cells after COVID-19. Study background: Samples were taken post-vaccine, and their median timing was 72 days after the second dose.

Study conclusions and caveats: The study got few convalescent patients and did not collect any early post-infection timepoints. Nearly all vaccine-induced clones in healthy recipients recognized only SARS-CoV-2.

With the ViraFEST assay, the study expanded antigen-specific CD4+ T cells using viral peptide pools, then sequenced them. CD4+ T cell isolation took place after approximately ten days of culture. Either the mRNA-1273 or the BNT162b2 vaccine was given to participants as two doses. Researchers swapped half the medium for IL-2 medium on both days 3 and 7. The receptor comes from a human donor who received a COVID-19 vaccine. Some clones in this sample may be carry-over from other donors' samples. This sample comprised CD4+ T cells from PBMCs cultured with HCoV-NL63 spike peptides, obtained after COVID-19 vaccination.

As DNA, the CDR3 is TGTGCCAGCAAACGGGGGGGCTTGGCCGGGGAGCTGTTTTTT. This codes for CASKRGGLAGELFF. The chain recombines TRBV3-1 (or the pseudogene TRBV3-2) with TRBJ2-2, with 8 bases aligning to TRBD2. The germline gives CDR1 LGHDT, CDR2 YNNKEL (reference sequence). V dropped 7 bases and J dropped 6; count of bases not matched to a gene: 7. This CDR3 is 14 amino acids long.